Below are 11 T cell receptor beta chains sequenced from a single sample in a study of blood T cells in healthy people across ages. Through a sample-barcoded 5' primer and a J-beta primer mix, a second PCR was run for about 6 to 11 cycles. TCRdb fed the 5' RACE reads into MiXCR, producing one record per CDR3 protein. The sample has 1,500,000 or so distinct CDR3 sequences; 59% are singletons. The material sequenced was blood. Receptors were obtained from a man aged 18 to 29 in good health.

In its sample, this clonotype was seen once. This sequence joins TRBV14 and TRBJ2-4, with D hard to call. With the DNA end fitting TRBJ2-7 better, the J assignment may be wrong. The CDR3 loop spans 11 amino acids. The germline V gene has CDR1 SGHDN and CDR2 FVKESK. The chain's CDR3 is CASIREYEQYF. CDR3 DNA sequence: TGTGCCAGCATCCGAGAATACGAGCAGTACTTC.

The genes are TRBV28 and TRBJ2-4; 7 nucleotides agree with TRBD2. The CDR3 length is 13 residues. With 6 bases clipped from V and 13 bases from J, the junction kept 12 bases outside the gene matches. Germline lookup yields CDR1 MDHEN and CDR2 SYDVKM. The chain's CDR3 is CASRPQAGDPQYF. CDR3 coding DNA: TGTGCCAGCAGGCCACAGGCGGGGGATCCCCAGTACTTC.

V usage is TRBV5-1 and J usage is TRBJ2-7; D ambiguous. The CDR3 covers 15 residues. Germline CDR1 is SGHRS and CDR2 is YFSETQ. Trimming removed 2 bases at V and 0 bases at J, with 12 bases between. Written as DNA, the CDR3 is TGCGCCAGCAGCTTTGCACAAGGTCCCTCCTACGAGCAGTACTTC. Translated: CASSFAQGPSYEQYF.

This clonotype appeared once. V gene TRBV7-9 combines with J gene TRBJ1-1, with D possibly being TRBD1 (5 bases). The CDR3 totals 15 residues. V was cut by 0 bases and J by 1 base, with 9 bases left in between. The germline V gene encodes CDR1 SEHNR and CDR2 FQNEAQ (reference sequence). CDR3 sequence (DNA): TGTGCCAGCAGCTTAGCGGCCGGGGGGAACACTGAAGCTTTCTTT. It specifies CASSLAAGGNTEAFF.

This clonotype was seen once. The rearrangement joins TRBV20-1 to TRBJ2-7; 9 bases are shared with TRBD2. The CDR3 loop spans 18 amino acids. Looked up from germline, CDR1 is DFQATT and CDR2 is SNEGSKA (reference sequence). The J segment lost 7 bases and the V segment lost 3 bases, leaving 22 bases of the junction unmatched. This chain's CDR3 is CSASPGLAPEVSYNEQYF. In nucleotides, the CDR3 is TGCAGTGCTAGTCCGGGACTAGCCCCAGAGGTCTCCTACAATGAGCAGTACTTC.

The rearrangement uses TRBV7-2 and TRBJ2-1, with 9 bases aligning to TRBD1. CDR1 and CDR2 from the germline V gene are SGHTA and FQGNSA. The J segment lost 2 bases and the V segment lost 5 bases, leaving 7 bases of the junction unmatched. This CDR3 comprises 16 residues. CDR3 bases: TGTGCCAGCAGCCCAGGGACAGGGTGGGCCTACAATGAGCAGTTCTTC. It translates to CASSPGTGWAYNEQFF.

This clonotype was seen a single time. The chain couples TRBV4-1 to TRBJ2-3, with 7 nucleotides matching TRBD2. CDR3 length: 16 amino acids. Germline-derived CDR1 and CDR2 are MGHRA and YSYEKL. The V segment lost 4 bases and the J segment 0 bases; nucleotides outside the gene matches: 7. CDR3: CASSPRRGGSTDTQYF. Here the CDR3 DNA reads TGCGCCAGCAGCCCCAGGCGGGGAGGGAGCACAGATACGCAGTATTTT.

CDR3 region: CASSQPGGGAYNEQFF. DNA of the CDR3: TGCGCCAGCAGCCAGCCCGGGGGGGGAGCCTACAATGAGCAGTTCTTC. The chain recombines TRBV4-3 with TRBJ2-1; 8 nucleotides match TRBD2. From germline, CDR1 is LGHNA and CDR2 YSLEER. V lost 3 bases to trimming and J lost 2 bases; unmatched junction nucleotides: 6. The CDR3 is made up of 16 amino acids.

This chain connects TRBV30 to TRBJ2-1; D not resolved. The germline CDR1 and CDR2 sequences are GTSNPN and SVGIG (reference sequence). The CDR3 contains 12 residues. V lost 5 bases to trimming and J lost 13 bases, with 18 bases between them. In DNA form, the CDR3 reads TGTGCCTGGGCCCCGTTGCCACGCGATCAGTTCTTC. Translated: CAWAPLPRDQFF.

This clonotype has more than one count but fewer than ten. This chain joins TRBV15 and TRBJ2-7, with 11 bases fitting TRBD2. Germline CDR1 and CDR2: LNHNV and YYDKDF (reference sequence). The V segment lost 5 bases and the J segment 6 bases; nucleotides outside the gene matches: 12. The CDR3 runs to 16 residues. This CDR3 is CATSLTQLAGDREQYF. The CDR3 DNA reads as TGTGCCACCAGCTTAACACAACTAGCGGGAGATCGCGAGCAGTACTTC.

The genes are TRBV29-1 and TRBJ2-7, with 8 bases lining up with TRBD2. The CDR3 covers 13 residues. Germline assignment: CDR1 SQVTM and CDR2 ANQGSEA. Germline trimming cut 7 bases from V and 3 bases from J; bases unmatched to any gene: 8. This CDR3 is CSAKAGALYEQYF. For the CDR3, the DNA is TGCAGCGCCAAAGCGGGGGCCCTCTACGAGCAGTACTTC.